This T cell receptor (beta chain) was captured in a study of T cell repertoires in cytomegalovirus infection. About the research overall: A matching HLA type, together with CMV infection, was signaled by public TCR beta signatures. Overall study results and limits: Across the ex vivo response, the dominant clonotypes were HLA-C-restricted CMV-specific TCR beta clonotypes. Cumulative frequency of public TCR beta families picked out carriers of CMV plus the relevant HLA.

This clonotype has a handful of counts. Its antigen is currently unknown. This CDR3 spans 17 amino acids. Germline CDR1 SEHNR, CDR2 FQNEAQ (reference sequence). V gave up 4 bases and J gave up 7 bases; unmatched junction bases: 13. TCRdb re-derived calls from the reads in MiXCR, one entry per CDR3 protein. The profile covers about 150,000 distinct CDR3 sequences, with 17% appearing a single time and roughly a sixth taken by the ten largest. This TCR derives from a human donor in good health (CMV status not recorded). Some clones in this sample may be carry-over from other donors' samples. Sequencing used CD8+ T cells from PBMCs. The chain joins TRBV7-9 to TRBJ1-5; 10 bases align to TRBD1. The CDR3 loop reads CASSSARGQGSGQPQHF. The CDR3 DNA reads as TGTGCCAGCAGCTCGGCACGGGGACAGGGGTCGGGGCAGCCCCAGCATTTT.